This entry features one T cell receptor beta chain sequence. The data stem from a study of blood T cell repertoires in COVID-19. Produced via immunoSEQ multiplex PCR; TCRdb's table is partial and in-frame only. The profile shows about 88,000 clones, 88% of them singletons. The origin of this receptor is a man at least 80 years old with acute or convalescent COVID-19. The specimen was peripheral blood.

The CDR3 nucleotides are TGTGCCAGCAGCGTAGCCCATTCCTACAATGAGCAGTTCTTC. It is translated as CASSVAHSYNEQFF. The chain has TRBV9 and TRBJ2-1; no firm D call. The V end was cut by 0 bases, the J end by 1 base, with 5 bases between. This CDR3 region has 14 residues. Looked up from germline, CDR1 is SGDLS and CDR2 is YYNGEE.